The 21 T cell receptor beta chains below all came from one sample that was sequenced in a study of blood T cell repertoires in COVID-19 (dated by TCRdb to 2018 to 2021). Library preparation used the immunoSEQ multiplex PCR assay. Here the immuneACCESS table is served through TCRdb, limited to in-frame sequences with V and J called. Missing clones are a known gap in these copies; in checked studies unresolved V genes cover under half, and the rest lacks a known reason. This sample lists under 250,000 clones; about 83% were detected once. Approximately 8% of the sample goes to the ten largest clones. Sequenced material: peripheral blood. The receptors derive from a woman aged 50 to 60 with active or convalescent COVID-19.

The CDR3 DNA is TGTGCCAGCACCCGACTTGGGGGGAATTCACCCCTCCACTTT. Protein product: CASTRLGGNSPLHF. V gene TRBV7-8 combines with J gene TRBJ1-6, with D perhaps matching TRBD1 (5 bases). The CDR3 extends over 14 amino acids. Looked up from germline, CDR1 is SGHVS and CDR2 is FQNEAQ. V lost 7 bases and J lost 7, with 14 bases in between.

This clone was picked up a small number of times. V usage is TRBV2 and J usage is TRBJ1-1; 9 bases line up with TRBD1. Germline trimming cut 6 bases from V and 4 bases from J; bases unmatched to any gene: 12. The CDR3 length is 16 residues. Germline lookup yields CDR1 SNHLY and CDR2 FYNNEI. CDR3 in DNA: TGTGCCAGCAGGGTCAATCGACAGACAGGGGGCACTGAAGCTTTCTTT. Protein product: CASRVNRQTGGTEAFF.

The gene calls are TRBV12-3 or TRBV12-4 and TRBJ2-5; a possible D gene is TRBD1 (5 bases). The V end lost 3 bases, the J end lost 4 bases, and 9 bases lay between the germline ends. The CDR3 is 13 amino acids. CDR3 bases: TGTGCCAGCAGTTTTTGGGGCGGAGAGACCCAGTACTTC. Translated, it gives CASSFWGGETQYF.

This chain joins TRBV5-1 and TRBJ2-7; D may be TRBD1 (7 bases). The CDR3 extends over 17 amino acids. CDR1 and CDR2 from the germline V gene are SGHRS and YFSETQ. Trimming shortened V by 0 bases and J by 1 base, and 17 bases separated the two germline ends. CDR3 sequence: CASSLAEGAILSYEQYF. CDR3 DNA sequence: TGCGCCAGCAGCTTGGCGGAGGGGGCGATACTTTCCTACGAGCAGTACTTC.

DNA for the CDR3: TGTGCCAGCAGCTTAGTACAGGGCCGGCCCACAGATACGCAGTATTTT. Its protein is CASSLVQGRPTDTQYF. This rearrangement joins TRBV7-8 to TRBJ2-3, with D maybe TRBD1 (6 bases). The V gene's germline CDR1 is SGHVS and CDR2 FQNEAQ. Trimming cost V 1 base and J 2 bases, with 13 bases left between them. This CDR3 spans 16 amino acids.

The chain links TRBV19 to TRBJ2-1; TRBD1 agrees at 7 bases. CDR1 and CDR2 from the germline V gene are LNHDA and SQIVND (reference sequence). The CDR3 consists of 13 residues. V trimming: 5 bases; J trimming: 10 bases; junction bases outside the gene matches: 8. The CDR3 loop reads CASSVTGVGEQFF. As DNA, the CDR3 is TGTGCCAGTAGTGTCACAGGGGTAGGGGAGCAGTTCTTC.

This clone came up a few times. The V gene is TRBV28, the J gene TRBJ1-1, with 8 bases that match TRBD1. Unmatched junction bases numbered 6, after V lost 5 bases and J lost 1 base. Looked up from germline, CDR1 is MDHEN and CDR2 is SYDVKM. This CDR3 is 15 amino acids long. CDR3 residues: CASSILGTGNTEAFF. CDR3 sequence (DNA): TGTGCCAGCAGTATCCTCGGGACAGGGAACACTGAAGCTTTCTTT.

The chain is built from TRBV18 and TRBJ2-3; tentatively, D is TRBD1 (5 bases). Trimming cost V 1 base and J 3 bases, with 14 bases left between them. The germline gives CDR1 KGHSH, CDR2 LQKENI. CDR3 size: 16 residues. The CDR3 is CASSPQMQGSTDTQYF. The CDR3 DNA reads as TGTGCCAGCTCACCACAAATGCAGGGATCAACAGATACGCAGTATTTT. The full variable domain, in which reference TRBV18 and TRBJ2-3 provide the parts outside the CDR3, is NAGVMQNPRHLVRRRGQEARLRCSPMKGHSHVYWYRQLPEEGLKFMVYLQKENIIDESGMPKERFSAEFPKEGPSILRIQQVVRGDSAAYFCASSPQMQGSTDTQYFGPGTRLTVL.

V usage is TRBV5-1 and J usage is TRBJ2-7, with D perhaps matching TRBD1 (6 bases). V lost 0 bases, J lost 0 bases, and 16 bases lay in between. The germline gives CDR1 SGHRS, CDR2 YFSETQ. This CDR3 has 17 amino acids. CDR3 nucleotide sequence: TGCGCCAGCAGCTTGGGAAGATGGGACACCTTCTCCTACGAGCAGTACTTC. Residues: CASSLGRWDTFSYEQYF.

V gene TRBV11-2 combines with J gene TRBJ1-4; 7 bases are shared with TRBD1. Trimming cost V 3 bases and J 4 bases; bases outside gene matches: 5. Germline assignment: CDR1 SGHAT and CDR2 FQNNGV. This CDR3 comprises 15 residues. DNA for the CDR3: TGTGCCAGCAGCTTCGGACAGGCTTTTAATGAAAAACTGTTTTTT. This codes for CASSFGQAFNEKLFF.

This clone was seen a single time. The gene calls are TRBV19 and TRBJ1-2; the match to TRBD1 covers 8 bases. Germline lookup yields CDR1 LNHDA and CDR2 SQIVND (reference sequence). The CDR3 runs 11 residues. V shed 7 bases, J shed 7 bases, and the junction held 2 bases outside the gene matches. The CDR3 reads CASTGGTGYTF. The CDR3 nucleotides read TGTGCCAGTACAGGGGGCACTGGCTACACCTTC.

J is TRBJ2-7 and V is TRBV4-1; 8 bases map to TRBD1. The V segment lost 8 bases and the J segment 1 base; nucleotides outside the gene matches: 10. Germline CDR1 MGHRA, CDR2 YSYEKL. There are 15 residues in the CDR3. CDR3 DNA: TGCGCCAGCGGGAAAGGGACAGGCAGTTCCTACGAGCAGTACGTC. Its protein is CASGKGTGSSYEQYV.

The V and J genes are TRBV29-1 and TRBJ2-3; 7 nucleotides align to TRBD1. The ends lost 5 bases at V and 1 base at J; junction bases unmatched: 3. Germline V CDR1 and CDR2: SQVTM, ANQGSEA. The CDR3 is made up of 13 amino acids. CDR3 DNA: TGCAGCGTTTCCGGGACAGGCACAGATACGCAGTATTTT. Amino acids: CSVSGTGTDTQYF.

The V and J genes are TRBV27 and TRBJ1-4; possible D gene TRBD1, 6 bases. The germline V gene encodes CDR1 MNHEY and CDR2 SMNVEV (reference sequence). This CDR3 is built from 15 residues. V was cut by 4 bases and J by 4 bases, with 13 bases left in between. The CDR3 sequence: CASSSGGPGNEKLFF. The CDR3 DNA sequence: TGTGCCAGCAGTTCCGGGGGGCCGGGTAATGAAAAACTGTTTTTT.

The genes are TRBV28 and TRBJ1-4; 7 bases match TRBD1. Germline V gene data show CDR1 as MDHEN and CDR2 as SYDVKM. V was clipped by 4 bases and J by 7 bases; unmatched bases: 9. The CDR3 sequence is 15 residues long. The chain's CDR3 is CASSYSGTDSEKLFF. In DNA, the CDR3 is TGTGCCAGCAGTTACTCCGGGACAGATAGTGAAAAACTGTTTTTT.

This chain connects TRBV7-9 to TRBJ1-2; TRBD1 matches at 9 bases. The trim removed 6 bases at V and 3 bases at J, leaving 8 bases unmatched. There are 15 residues in the CDR3. CDR1 SEHNR and CDR2 FQNEAQ come from the germline V gene (reference sequence). CDR3 in DNA: TGTGCCAGCAGTCCTGAACAGGGGGCGTACTATGGCTACACCTTC. Translated, it gives CASSPEQGAYYGYTF.

V and J are TRBV10-3 and TRBJ1-4, with D hard to call. The germline V gene has CDR1 ENHRY and CDR2 SYGVKD. The CDR3 runs to 14 residues. Trimming removed 10 bases at V and 2 bases at J, with 14 bases between. The CDR3 sequence: CATESGRTNEKLFF. CDR3 DNA sequence: TGTGCCACCGAATCCGGTCGGACTAATGAAAAACTGTTTTTT.

The chain uses TRBV5-1 and TRBJ2-7; tentative D call: TRBD2 (6 bases). Per the germline V gene, CDR1 is SGHRS and CDR2 is YFSETQ. V was clipped by 1 base and J by 9 bases, with 23 bases between them. This CDR3 contains 16 residues. This chain's CDR3 is CASSLLPNTGEAVQYF. The CDR3 region has the DNA TGCGCCAGCAGCTTGCTACCCAACACCGGGGAGGCAGTGCAGTACTTC.

This chain uses TRBV15 with TRBJ2-3; D is perhaps TRBD2 (5 bases). Looked up from germline, CDR1 is LNHNV and CDR2 is YYDKDF (reference sequence). V lost 5 bases, J lost 0 bases, and 15 bases lay in between. This CDR3 comprises 16 residues. The CDR3 bases are TGTGCCACCAGCCCTTCGGGGTATACTAGCACAGATACGCAGTATTTT. Translating it yields CATSPSGYTSTDTQYF.

This chain uses TRBV7-9 with TRBJ1-2; D remains unclear. CDR3 length: 14 residues. V was shortened by 4 bases and J by 7 bases, with 16 bases between the two germline ends. CDR1 and CDR2 (germline): SEHNR, FQNEAQ (reference sequence). CDR3 loop: CASSSSPTRSGYTF. The CDR3 DNA sequence: TGTGCCAGCAGCTCGTCACCTACCCGGTCTGGCTACACCTTC.

This chain uses TRBV14 with TRBJ1-2; perhaps TRBD1 as D (6 bases). Trimming pared 4 bases from V and 4 bases from J, leaving 7 bases between. Per germline, CDR1 SGHDN and CDR2 FVKESK. This CDR3 comprises 12 residues. CDR3 sequence reads: CASSRTAYGYTF. As DNA, the CDR3 is TGTGCCAGCAGCCGGACAGCCTATGGCTACACCTTC.